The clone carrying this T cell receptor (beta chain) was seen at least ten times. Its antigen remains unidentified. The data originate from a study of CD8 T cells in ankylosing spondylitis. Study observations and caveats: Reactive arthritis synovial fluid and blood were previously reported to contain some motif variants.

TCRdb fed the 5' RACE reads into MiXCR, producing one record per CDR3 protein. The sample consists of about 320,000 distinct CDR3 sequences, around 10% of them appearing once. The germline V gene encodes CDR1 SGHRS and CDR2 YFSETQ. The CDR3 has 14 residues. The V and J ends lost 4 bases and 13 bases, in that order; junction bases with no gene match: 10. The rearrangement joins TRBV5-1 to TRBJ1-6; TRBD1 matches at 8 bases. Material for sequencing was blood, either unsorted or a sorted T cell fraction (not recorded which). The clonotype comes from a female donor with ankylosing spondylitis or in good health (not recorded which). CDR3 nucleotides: TGCGCCAGCAGCAGTGACAGGGGTCTCTCCCCCCTCCACTTT. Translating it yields CASSSDRGLSPLHF. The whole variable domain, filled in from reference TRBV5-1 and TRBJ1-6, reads KAGVTQTPRYLIKTRGQQVTLSCSPISGHRSVSWYQQTPGQGLQFLFEYFSETQRNKGNFPGRFSGRQFSNSRSEMNVSTLELGDSALYLCASSSDRGLSPLHFGNGTRLTVT.